The clone carrying this T cell receptor beta chain was seen a handful of times. The data are from a study of blood T cells in healthy people across ages. The germline V and J ends were trimmed by 4 bases and 3 bases, with 10 bases remaining between them. Per the germline V gene, CDR1 is KGHSH and CDR2 is LQKENI. The CDR3 runs 14 residues. Primers used in a second PCR of about 7 to 12 cycles were a sample-barcoded 5' primer and a J-beta primer mix. TCRdb reprocessed the 5' RACE reads with MiXCR, giving one entry per CDR3 protein. In the table there are approximately 320,000 distinct CDR3 sequences, around 27% of which are singletons. Each donor gave approximately 9.5 milliliters of peripheral blood.

The clonotype comes from a woman between 65 and 79 years old in good health. This chain links TRBV18 with TRBJ1-5; D uncertain. The sample was blood. The CDR3 nucleotides read TGTGCCAGCTCACAAGGAGGCCTCAATCAGCCCCAGCATTTT. Its translation: CASSQGGLNQPQHF. Looking up the rest from reference TRBV18 and TRBJ1-5 gives the full variable domain: NAGVMQNPRHLVRRRGQEARLRCSPMKGHSHVYWYRQLPEEGLKFMVYLQKENIIDESGMPKERFSAEFPKEGPSILRIQQVVRGDSAAYFCASSQGGLNQPQHFGDGTRLSIL.